The 6 T cell receptor beta chains in this list originate from one sample, sequenced in a study of immune evolution from preneoplasia to lung adenocarcinoma. Sequencing used immunoSEQ multiplex PCR; TCRdb keeps in-frame clones, though not all of them. Of some 2,600 clones in the sample, approximately 79% were seen once. The sequenced material came from FFPE invasive lung adenocarcinoma tissue. These receptor sequences come from a person aged 60-79 years with invasive lung adenocarcinoma.

The rearrangement uses TRBV29-1 and TRBJ2-1; D is undetermined. The V gene's germline CDR1 is SQVTM and CDR2 ANQGSEA. This CDR3 has 17 residues. V dropped 1 base and J dropped 8 bases, with 24 bases sitting between them. CDR3 in amino acids: CSVEGSRRTEAPDEQFF. The CDR3 DNA reads as TGCAGCGTTGAAGGGTCTAGGCGGACGGAAGCCCCCGATGAGCAGTTCTTC.

This clone turned up a few times. The chain is built from TRBV2 and TRBJ2-5, with 8 bases aligning to TRBD1. Germline values: CDR1 SNHLY, CDR2 FYNNEI. V was clipped by 3 bases and J by 3 bases; unmatched bases: 3. CDR3 length: 14 residues. The CDR3 loop reads CASSDPDREETQYF. CDR3 nucleotide sequence: TGTGCCAGCAGTGACCCGGACAGGGAAGAGACCCAGTACTTC. The full variable domain, with the rest looked up from reference TRBV2 and TRBJ2-5, is EPEVTQTPSHQVTQMGQEVILRCVPISNHLYFYWYRQILGQKVEFLVSFYNNEISEKSEIFDDQFSVERPDGSNFTLKIRSTKLEDSAMYFCASSDPDREETQYFGPGTRLLVL.

This clone was found once. J is TRBJ2-7 and V is TRBV18; 10 positions agree with TRBD2. V trimming: 0 bases; J trimming: 0 bases; junction bases outside the gene matches: 2. The CDR3 is 16 amino acids. In germline, CDR1 is KGHSH, CDR2 LQKENI. The CDR3 DNA follows: TGTGCCAGCTCACCACCACTAGCGGGGAGCTCCTACGAGCAGTACTTC. It yields the protein CASSPPLAGSSYEQYF.

This clone was seen once. The V and J genes are TRBV5-4 and TRBJ2-2; 10 nucleotides agree with TRBD1. Germline V lookup: CDR1 SGHNT, CDR2 YYREEE (reference sequence). The V segment lost 0 bases and the J segment 6 bases; nucleotides outside the gene matches: 5. CDR3 length: 16 amino acids. CDR3: CASSLGRDRGSGELFF. The CDR3 DNA reads as TGTGCCAGCAGCTTGGGGCGGGACAGGGGTTCCGGGGAGCTGTTTTTT.

A word on this clone: The junction differs from germline at one of its ends, possibly a read error. The chain is built from TRBV5-1 and TRBJ2-6; 8 positions agree with TRBD1. CDR1 is SGHRS and CDR2 is YFSETQ in the germline V gene. The CDR3 is 18 amino acids. The CDR3 sequence: CSSSSGQGLESGANVLTF. CDR3 DNA sequence: TGCTCCAGCAGCTCCGGACAGGGACTCGAGTCTGGGGCCAACGTCCTGACTTTC.

Comments on this clone: The junction departs from germline at one end; a sequencing error may be responsible. The CDR3 is CSSSLEPGLANEQFF. In DNA, the CDR3 is TGCTCCAGCAGCTTGGAACCGGGACTAGCAAATGAGCAGTTCTTC. The J gene is TRBJ2-1, the V gene TRBV5-1, with 9 bases lining up with TRBD2. CDR3 length: 15 residues. Germline CDR1 SGHRS, CDR2 YFSETQ.